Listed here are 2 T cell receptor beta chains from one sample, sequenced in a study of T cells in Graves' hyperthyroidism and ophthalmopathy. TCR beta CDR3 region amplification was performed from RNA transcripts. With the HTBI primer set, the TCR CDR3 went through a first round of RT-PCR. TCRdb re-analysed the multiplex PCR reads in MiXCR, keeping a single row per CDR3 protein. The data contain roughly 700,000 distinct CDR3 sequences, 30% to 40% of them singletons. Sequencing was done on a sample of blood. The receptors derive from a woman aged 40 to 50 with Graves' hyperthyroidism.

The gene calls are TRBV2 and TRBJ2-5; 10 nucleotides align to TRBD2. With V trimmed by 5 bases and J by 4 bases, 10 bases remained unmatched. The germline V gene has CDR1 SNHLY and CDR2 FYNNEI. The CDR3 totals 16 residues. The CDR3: CASSRSGLAAGETQYF. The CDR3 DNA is TGTGCCAGCAGTCGCAGTGGACTAGCGGCGGGAGAGACCCAGTACTTC.

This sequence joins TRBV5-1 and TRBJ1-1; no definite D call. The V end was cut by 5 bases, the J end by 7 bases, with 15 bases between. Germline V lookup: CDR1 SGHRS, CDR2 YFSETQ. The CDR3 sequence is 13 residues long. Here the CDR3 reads CASSKNPSSEAFF. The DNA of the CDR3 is TGCGCCAGCAGTAAGAACCCCTCCAGTGAAGCTTTCTTT.